This T cell receptor beta chain originates from a study of blood T cell repertoires in COVID-19. Whole-study context: COVID-19 samples from acute and convalescent phases originated in the United States, Italy and Spain. T cells, B-cell-depleted T cells, or PBMCs provided the cDNA or gDNA that served as material.

Between the trimmed V and J ends, which lost 8 bases and 0 bases, there was a span of 9 bases. The germline CDR1 and CDR2 sequences are MDHEN and SYDVKM. The CDR3 is 13 residues long. TCRdb keeps only in-frame clones here, not all; method: immunoSEQ multiplex PCR. The sample includes about 130,000 clones, roughly 85% of them seen just once. The sequence came from a human donor in a cohort sampled during active COVID-19. Specimen: peripheral blood. V is TRBV28 and J is TRBJ2-3; D is perhaps TRBD2 (5 bases). CDR3: CASCAGSTDTQYF. DNA of the CDR3: TGTGCCAGCTGCGCGGGTAGCACAGATACGCAGTATTTT.